This T cell receptor beta chain was profiled in a study of shared clonotypes between healthy human individuals. General study points: Naive subsets tended to show greater estimated richness than memory subsets. Some naive CD4 clonotypes, roughly 4.8%, turned up in common across several donors.

Germline loops: CDR1 MNHEY, CDR2 SVGAGI. The CDR3 runs 12 residues. Deletions cut 6 bases from V and 2 bases from J, with 8 bases between. Produced via immunoSEQ multiplex PCR; TCRdb's table is partial and in-frame only. The sample has 950,000 to 1,300,000 clones; about three quarters are singletons. CD4+ cell separation produced CD45RA+ naive and CD45RA-negative memory subsets. To note about this clone: Antigen unknown.

The receptor's source is a man younger than 35 in good health. The V call is TRBV6-5, the J call TRBJ2-7; D unresolved. The sample consisted of memory CD4+ T cells sorted from blood. Subset indicated: CD45RA-negative fraction. The CDR3 reads CASRASTYEQYF. The CDR3 DNA reads TGTGCCAGCAGGGCGTCAACCTACGAGCAGTACTTC.